The rows below give T cell receptor beta chains drawn from one sample of a study of T-cell memory formation after mild COVID-19. A single record per CDR3 protein comes from TCRdb applying MiXCR to the 5' RACE reads. The sample has fewer than 400,000 distinct CDR3 sequences, 10% to 15% seen once. Sequencing was carried out using PBMCs or a T cell subset sorted from them (not recorded which). Receptors were obtained from a man between 18 and 35 years old who had mild COVID-19 (a few samples of this study predate the infection). Cell type and time point are not known. Both conserved end residues are part of each CDR3. The D gene is left open where the match is weak. Only part of the rows carry a size: once, few, many, or a class if the clone is expanded.

J	length	D	size	V	DNA	CDR3
TRBJ2-7	14	NA	many	TRBV7-9	TGTGCCAGCAGCTTCAGGGCTGGGTGGGACGAGCAGTACTTC	CASSFRAGWDEQYF
TRBJ1-1	11	NA	many	TRBV11-1	TGTGCCAGCAGCTTATATGATGAAGCTTTCTTT	CASSLYDEAFF
TRBJ2-7	16	TRBD1	NA	TRBV7-9	TGTGCCAGCAGCTTACAGGGGACAGTGCGCTCGGGCGAGCAGTACTTC	CASSLQGTVRSGEQYF
TRBJ2-1	15	TRBD2	NA	TRBV9	TGTGCCATCAGCGAGACCCCCGGGGGGGCTTGGGAGCAGTTCTTC	CAISETPGGAWEQFF
TRBJ2-5	14	NA	NA	TRBV7-2	TGTGCCAGCAGTCCGTATGGACCTCCGGAGACCCAGTACTTC	CASSPYGPPETQYF
TRBJ1-6	15	TRBD1	NA	TRBV5-4	TGTGCCAGCAGCTTGGCGGGACAGTATAATTCACCCCTCCACTTT	CASSLAGQYNSPLHF
TRBJ2-3	16	NA	few	TRBV6-6	TGTGCCAGCATCCCCCGCCAGGGTCGAAGCACAGATACGCAGTATTTT	CASIPRQGRSTDTQYF
TRBJ2-7	15	TRBD1	NA	TRBV18	TGTGCCAGCTCACCCACTGGGACAGGGCTGGGCGAGCAGTACTTC	CASSPTGTGLGEQYF
TRBJ2-2	16	TRBD1	NA	TRBV29-1	TGCAGCGTTGAGGATGCGTGGGACAGGGACACCGGGGAGCTGTTTTTT	CSVEDAWDRDTGELFF
TRBJ2-2	14	NA	NA	TRBV7-7	TGTGCTAGCAGCTTAGAGCCCGGCCCCGGGGAGCTGTTTTTT	CASSLEPGPGELFF
TRBJ2-5	13	NA	NA	TRBV28	TGTGCCAGCAGTCGCCCCGGGGCAAAGACCCAGTACTTC	CASSRPGAKTQYF
TRBJ2-1	15	NA	few	TRBV7-2	TGTGCCAGCAGCCGCCGGACAGCCTGGGACAATGAGCAGTTCTTC	CASSRRTAWDNEQFF
TRBJ1-1	15	NA	NA	TRBV7-9	TGTGCCAGCAGCTTAGCGCGGTTGGAGAACACTGAAGCTTTCTTT	CASSLARLENTEAFF
TRBJ1-2	12	NA	many	TRBV12-3/TRBV12-4	TGTGCCAGCAGTTTCCAGGGGTATGGCTACACCTTC	CASSFQGYGYTF
TRBJ2-7	13	NA	few	TRBV4-3	TGCGCCAGCAGCCAAGGGCCGGGCGGCGAGCAGTACTTC	CASSQGPGGEQYF